This T cell receptor (beta chain) was sequenced during a study of T cell responses to AZD1222 COVID-19 vaccine. Germline values: CDR1 SNHLY, CDR2 FYNNEI. V was clipped by 8 bases and J by 5 bases; unmatched bases: 14. The CDR3 runs to 18 residues. Regarding the study as a whole: Mostly white British, mostly female donors; authors suggested clonal diversity may be underestimated.

Assay used: immunoSEQ multiplex PCR; TCRdb lists only in-frame clones, some missing. The table records around 120,000 clones, roughly 84% of them present only once. About this clone: Antigen specificity is unknown.

The rearrangement joins TRBV2 to TRBJ2-2; 13 bases match TRBD2. This specimen was peripheral blood, taken on day 0 of AZD1222 vaccination. The source is an adult in good health. The CDR3 sequence: CASRLMTSGGFVTGELFF. DNA of the CDR3: TGTGCCAGCCGCTTGATGACTAGCGGGGGGTTCGTTACCGGGGAGCTGTTTTTT.